The rows below give T cell receptor beta chains drawn from one sample of a study of blood T cell repertoires in COVID-19. The method was immunoSEQ multiplex PCR; TCRdb's version includes in-frame clones alone and lacks a portion of them. Counted here are roughly 54,000 clones, about 83% occurring once; the ten biggest clones make up less than 2.5%. The sample taken for sequencing was peripheral blood. Every receptor here comes from a woman aged 60-75 years with acute or convalescent COVID-19. Both conserved end residues are part of each CDR3. The order of the fields is CDR3 DNA, CDR3 protein, clone size, V gene, D gene, J gene. D genes are given only for firm matches. Expanded clones get a size class; other rows say once, few or many, or leave the size out.

cdr3_nt: TGCAGCGTTGCCCGTCGGGACAGGGGCTACGAGCAGTACTTC; cdr3_aa: CSVARRDRGYEQYF; clone_size: .; v_call: TRBV29-1; d_call: TRBD1; j_call: TRBJ2-7
cdr3_nt: TGCGCCAGCAGCTTCGACGGGGATCAGCCCCAGCATTTT; cdr3_aa: CASSFDGDQPQHF; clone_size: .; v_call: TRBV5-1; d_call: .; j_call: TRBJ1-5
cdr3_nt: TGTGCCAGCAGCTTAGGCACTCTGAACACTGAAGCTTTCTTT; cdr3_aa: CASSLGTLNTEAFF; clone_size: few; v_call: TRBV7-9; d_call: .; j_call: TRBJ1-1
cdr3_nt: TGTGCCAGTAGCAGCCGGGACAGGGGTGCAGATACGCAGTATTTT; cdr3_aa: CASSSRDRGADTQYF; clone_size: .; v_call: TRBV19; d_call: TRBD1; j_call: TRBJ2-3
cdr3_nt: TGTGCCAGTAGTATGTTGGGACTAATCCTCGGGGAGAGCACCGGGGAGCTGTTTTTT; cdr3_aa: CASSMLGLILGESTGELFF; clone_size: .; v_call: TRBV19; d_call: TRBD2; j_call: TRBJ2-2
cdr3_nt: TGTGCCAGCAGCTCTCAACCGGGACTAGCAGGAGATACGCAGTATTTT; cdr3_aa: CASSSQPGLAGDTQYF; clone_size: .; v_call: TRBV5-6; d_call: TRBD2; j_call: TRBJ2-3
cdr3_nt: TGCGCCAGCAGCCCTTCGGTCGGGAAGTCCAATGAGCAGTTCTTC; cdr3_aa: CASSPSVGKSNEQFF; clone_size: .; v_call: TRBV5-1; d_call: .; j_call: TRBJ2-1
cdr3_nt: TGTGCCAGCAGCGGACACCCTTTAAACACTGAAGCTTTCTTT; cdr3_aa: CASSGHPLNTEAFF; clone_size: .; v_call: TRBV9; d_call: .; j_call: TRBJ1-1
cdr3_nt: TGTGCCAGCAGCTTGGCCATTGGAGGGAATCAGCCCCAGCATTTT; cdr3_aa: CASSLAIGGNQPQHF; clone_size: .; v_call: TRBV5-5; d_call: .; j_call: TRBJ1-5
cdr3_nt: TGTGCCAGCAGCCCTTCGGACAGGGTGAACACTGAAGCTTTCTTT; cdr3_aa: CASSPSDRVNTEAFF; clone_size: .; v_call: TRBV5-4; d_call: TRBD1; j_call: TRBJ1-1
cdr3_nt: TGTGCCAGCAGTGAAAAAGGGGGCGACGTGTATGGCTACACCTTC; cdr3_aa: CASSEKGGDVYGYTF; clone_size: .; v_call: TRBV6-1; d_call: TRBD1; j_call: TRBJ1-2
cdr3_nt: TGTGCCAGCTCACCGCGGGGGGGCCTGGAGACCCAGTACTTC; cdr3_aa: CASSPRGGLETQYF; clone_size: .; v_call: TRBV18; d_call: TRBD2; j_call: TRBJ2-5
cdr3_nt: TGTGCCAGCTCACCACCGGGGGGCACCGGGGAGCTGTTTTTT; cdr3_aa: CASSPPGGTGELFF; clone_size: .; v_call: TRBV18; d_call: .; j_call: TRBJ2-2
cdr3_nt: TGTGCCAGTAAGACCGGAACAGGGGGCGCCCATCAGCCCCAGCATTTT; cdr3_aa: CASKTGTGGAHQPQHF; clone_size: few; v_call: TRBV19; d_call: TRBD1; j_call: TRBJ1-5
cdr3_nt: TGCGCCAGCAGCTTGGACAGGGGTAATGAAAAACTGTTTTTT; cdr3_aa: CASSLDRGNEKLFF; clone_size: .; v_call: TRBV5-1; d_call: TRBD1; j_call: TRBJ1-4
cdr3_nt: TGTGCCAGCAGTTTAAGCGGGGGTGAGACCCAGTACTTC; cdr3_aa: CASSLSGGETQYF; clone_size: .; v_call: TRBV12-3/TRBV12-4; d_call: TRBD2; j_call: TRBJ2-5
cdr3_nt: TGTGCCAGCAGCTTGGAACTAGCTAGCTACGAGCAGTACTTC; cdr3_aa: CASSLELASYEQYF; clone_size: .; v_call: TRBV5-5; d_call: .; j_call: TRBJ2-7
cdr3_nt: TGTGCCAGCAGCCCCACAATTGGGGCAAACTATGGCTACACCTTC; cdr3_aa: CASSPTIGANYGYTF; clone_size: .; v_call: TRBV3-1/TRBV3-2; d_call: .; j_call: TRBJ1-2
cdr3_nt: TGCGCCAGCAGCCTGACCGCCGCAGGGCGCCCTTATGGCTACACCTTC; cdr3_aa: CASSLTAAGRPYGYTF; clone_size: few; v_call: TRBV4-1; d_call: .; j_call: TRBJ1-2
cdr3_nt: TGTGCCAGCAGCTTTCTTTCCGGAAACACCATATATTTT; cdr3_aa: CASSFLSGNTIYF; clone_size: .; v_call: TRBV7-8; d_call: .; j_call: TRBJ1-3
cdr3_nt: TGTGCCACCAGCAGAGATATAGGGGCCGGAGCTTTCTTT; cdr3_aa: CATSRDIGAGAFF; clone_size: .; v_call: TRBV15; d_call: .; j_call: TRBJ1-1
cdr3_nt: TGTGCCAGCAGCTCGATGACAGGTAGGGAAGCTTTCTTT; cdr3_aa: CASSSMTGREAFF; clone_size: .; v_call: TRBV5-5; d_call: .; j_call: TRBJ1-1
cdr3_nt: TGCAGTGCTAGACAGGGTTATGGCTACACCTTC; cdr3_aa: CSARQGYGYTF; clone_size: once; v_call: TRBV20-1; d_call: .; j_call: TRBJ1-2
cdr3_nt: TGTGCCAGCAGCCCCAGGCGGGGGCCATACAATGAGCAGTTCTTC; cdr3_aa: CASSPRRGPYNEQFF; clone_size: once; v_call: TRBV9; d_call: .; j_call: TRBJ2-1
cdr3_nt: TGTGCCAGCTGTTCGGGGGAATGGGACACTGAAGCTTTCTTT; cdr3_aa: CASCSGEWDTEAFF; clone_size: few; v_call: TRBV7-9; d_call: .; j_call: TRBJ1-1
cdr3_nt: TGCAGTGCTAGTTTACTATATGGCTACACCTTC; cdr3_aa: CSASLLYGYTF; clone_size: .; v_call: TRBV20-1; d_call: .; j_call: TRBJ1-2
cdr3_nt: TGCGCCAGCAGCCAAGATGGGCTTCGTCATCAGCCCCAGCATTTT; cdr3_aa: CASSQDGLRHQPQHF; clone_size: .; v_call: TRBV4-1; d_call: .; j_call: TRBJ1-5
cdr3_nt: TGTGCCAGCAGTTACCTGAGCTCCTATAATTCACCCCTCCACTTT; cdr3_aa: CASSYLSSYNSPLHF; clone_size: .; v_call: TRBV6-6; d_call: .; j_call: TRBJ1-6
cdr3_nt: TGTGCCCCCAAGCAGCGGCAGGGGATACCCTACGAGCAGTACTTC; cdr3_aa: CAPKQRQGIPYEQYF; clone_size: .; v_call: TRBV21-1; d_call: .; j_call: TRBJ2-7
cdr3_nt: TGTGCCAGCAGCGCCGGACAGGCCCCTTCCTACGAGCAGTACTTC; cdr3_aa: CASSAGQAPSYEQYF; clone_size: .; v_call: TRBV9; d_call: TRBD1; j_call: TRBJ2-7
cdr3_nt: TGCGCCAGCAGCTTGACGCCTAGCGGGAGGTATGATGTCTACGAGCAGTACTTC; cdr3_aa: CASSLTPSGRYDVYEQYF; clone_size: .; v_call: TRBV5-1; d_call: TRBD2; j_call: TRBJ2-7
cdr3_nt: TGTGCCAGCAGCTTGGGACCTAGCGGGGGGTACCAAGAGACCCAGTACTTC; cdr3_aa: CASSLGPSGGYQETQYF; clone_size: few; v_call: TRBV5-4; d_call: TRBD2; j_call: TRBJ2-5
cdr3_nt: TGTGCCAGCAGTGAAAGGGGAGGAATCCAGCCCCAGCATTTT; cdr3_aa: CASSERGGIQPQHF; clone_size: .; v_call: TRBV2; d_call: .; j_call: TRBJ1-5